A selection of T cell receptor beta chains follows, all from one sample in a study of molecular identifiers for immune sequencing clone quantification. In TCRdb, the PCR reads were re-called with MiXCR into one record per CDR3 protein. The sample has about 640,000 distinct CDR3 sequences; about 20% are singletons. Sequencing was done on a sample of naive CD8+ T cells from blood, with Jurkat cell RNA spiked in. These receptors came from a human donor in good health. Some libraries in this study had Jurkat cell RNA spiked in. The CDR3 runs from the conserved cysteine through the conserved F or W. The D gene is left open where the match is weak. For some rows the clone size is stated as once, few or many, or as a class when expanded; others skip it.

>TRBV19|TRBJ2-3|few|NA
TGTGCCAGTAGTATGGGCGGGGCCAGCACAGATACGCAGTATTTT
CASSMGGASTDTQYF
>TRBV28|TRBJ1-2|few|NA
TGTGCCAGCAGTGGGAGGTCGAGCTATGGCTACACCTTC
CASSGRSSYGYTF
>TRBV19|TRBJ1-1|few|NA
TGTGCCAGTAGTATAAGTGGGGCGGATTGGGATTTCACTGAAGCTTTCTTT
CASSISGADWDFTEAFF
>TRBV12-3/TRBV12-4|TRBJ1-5|many|NA
TGTGCCAGCAGCCCACGTGGCAGGACCCGCGGGCATTTT
CASSPRGRTRGHF
>TRBV12-3/TRBV12-4|TRBJ2-1|NA|TRBD2
TGTGCCAGCAGTTTAGCATTGGGACTAGCGGGCGCTGAGCAGTTCTTC
CASSLALGLAGAEQFF
>TRBV7-9|TRBJ2-2|many|NA
TGTGCCAGCAGCTGGGCAACAGGAACCGGGGAGCTGTTTTTT
CASSWATGTGELFF
>TRBV9|TRBJ2-3|many|NA
TGTGCCAGCAGCGGGGCGCCAGATACGCAGTATTTT
CASSGAPDTQYF
>TRBV19|TRBJ2-7|many|NA
TGTGCCAGTAGAAAAAAAGCCCTGGCCTACGAGCAGTACTTC
CASRKKALAYEQYF
>TRBV7-8|TRBJ1-4|many|NA
TGTGCCAGCAGCTTAAGTGTGGAAGGGAAGGAAAAACTGTTTTTT
CASSLSVEGKEKLFF
>TRBV6-2/TRBV6-3|TRBJ2-5|many|TRBD1
TGTGCCAGCAGTATGGGACAGTACCAAGAGACCCAGTACTTC
CASSMGQYQETQYF
>TRBV5-1|TRBJ2-1|many|TRBD2
TGCGCCAGCAGCTTCAGACTAGCGGCCTACAATGAGCAGTTCTTC
CASSFRLAAYNEQFF
>TRBV13|TRBJ1-4|many|NA
TGTGCCAGCAGAAACCGGGGAAACAATGAAAAACTGTTTTTT
CASRNRGNNEKLFF
>TRBV5-1|TRBJ2-7|many|TRBD1
TGCGCCAGCAGCTTGGCTGGGGACAGGGGCCACGAGCAGTACTTC
CASSLAGDRGHEQYF
>TRBV11-2|TRBJ2-5|many|NA
TGTGCCAGCAGCATATATGCGGGGCAGGTCCAAGAGACCCAGTACTTC
CASSIYAGQVQETQYF
>TRBV7-9|TRBJ2-5|many|TRBD2
TGTGCCAGCAGCCAATCGGGACTAGCGGACCAAGAGACCCAGTACTTC
CASSQSGLADQETQYF
>TRBV28|TRBJ2-5|NA|NA
TGTGCCAGCAGTGACAGGCTGTACCAAGAGGCCCAGTACTTC
CASSDRLYQEAQYF
>TRBV9|TRBJ2-5|NA|TRBD2
TGTGCCAGCAGCGCCGGGACTAGCGGGTCTCAAGAGACCCAGTACTTC
CASSAGTSGSQETQYF
>TRBV9|TRBJ2-5|NA|TRBD2
TGTGCCAGCAGCGTAGAGGGACTAGCGGAGACCCAGTACTTC
CASSVEGLAETQYF
>TRBV7-2|TRBJ2-3|many|TRBD2
TGTGCCAGCAGCTTATTGGCGGGGGAATTCACAGATACGCAGTATTTT
CASSLLAGEFTDTQYF
>TRBV18|TRBJ2-5|few|NA
TGTGCCAGCTCACCACCGGAGGAAGAGACCCAGTACTTC
CASSPPEEETQYF
>TRBV27|TRBJ2-7|many|NA
TGTGCCAGCAGTCCCGCTGGGGGAAGCCCCTACGAGCAGTACTTC
CASSPAGGSPYEQYF
>TRBV27|TRBJ1-5|once|NA
TGTGCCAGCAGTTTCACAGGTGCCAATCATCCCCAGCATTTT
CASSFTGANHPQHF
>TRBV3-1|TRBJ2-1|few|NA
TGTGCCAGCAGCCACACGGGGGCGGGCACTAACAATGAGCAGTTCTTC
CASSHTGAGTNNEQFF
>TRBV7-2|TRBJ2-5|few|NA
TGTGCCAGCAGCCAGTGGACAGTCGAGACCCAGTACTTC
CASSQWTVETQYF
>TRBV7-8|TRBJ2-2|NA|TRBD1
TGTGCCAGCAGCTTTTTAATCCGGGACAGGGAATTTTCCGGGGAGCTGTTTTTT
CASSFLIRDREFSGELFF
>TRBV20-1|TRBJ2-2|NA|NA
TGCAGTGCTAGAGATCAGGGGACAATTAATACCGGGGAGCTGTTTTTT
CSARDQGTINTGELFF
>TRBV9|TRBJ2-3|few|NA
TGTGCCAGCAGCGCAGGGTTGAGTGCAGATACGCAGTATTTT
CASSAGLSADTQYF
>TRBV20-1|TRBJ2-3|many|TRBD2
TGCAGTGCTAGACCCTGGACTAGCGGGAGCCGGGGGGATACGCAGTATTTT
CSARPWTSGSRGDTQYF
>TRBV7-2|TRBJ2-1|many|TRBD1
TGTGCCAGCAGCCTATGGGACAGCTCCTACAATGAGCAGTTCTTC
CASSLWDSSYNEQFF
>TRBV29-1|TRBJ2-5|many|NA
TGCAGCGTTGTTCCCCCATTCCATGAAGAGACCCAGTACTTC
CSVVPPFHEETQYF
>TRBV13|TRBJ2-5|many|NA
TGTGCCAGCAGCTTACAATACGACCCTGGGGCCCAGTACTTC
CASSLQYDPGAQYF
>TRBV24-1|TRBJ2-2|NA|NA
TGTGCCACCAGTGATTTAGCGCAGAACACCGGGGAGCTGTTTTTT
CATSDLAQNTGELFF
>TRBV6-5|TRBJ2-1|NA|NA
TGTGCCAGCAAGGCGACAGGCTCCAATGAGCAGTTCTTC
CASKATGSNEQFF
>TRBV13|TRBJ2-1|few|TRBD1
TGTGCCAGCAGCTCGAAGGGACAGGGTCTGTATGGTGAGCAGTTCTTC
CASSSKGQGLYGEQFF
>TRBV7-9|TRBJ1-1|many|TRBD1
TGTGCCATCTTTGACAGGGGAGCTTTCTTT
CAIFDRGAFF
>TRBV7-9|TRBJ2-1|NA|TRBD1
TGTGCCAGCAGCGGACGGGACAGGCGGCAAGAGACCCAGTTCTTC
CASSGRDRRQETQFF
>TRBV30|TRBJ2-7|NA|TRBD1
TGTGCCTGGAATGAAGGACAGGTATATTTGGAGCAGTACTTC
CAWNEGQVYLEQYF
>TRBV19|TRBJ2-7|many|NA
TGTGCCAGTAGTATAGATACGGAGCAGTACTTC
CASSIDTEQYF
>TRBV7-9|TRBJ1-5|many|NA
TGTGCCAGCAGCTTAGATGGGGGTAGCAATCAGCCCCAGCATTTT
CASSLDGGSNQPQHF
>TRBV28|TRBJ2-7|NA|TRBD1
TGTGCCAGCAGTTCTCTCGGACAGGGCATCAGCTACGAGCAGTACTTC
CASSSLGQGISYEQYF
>TRBV15|TRBJ2-1|NA|NA
TGTGCCACCAGCAGAGATCTAAGGACCGGCAATGAGCAGTTCTTC
CATSRDLRTGNEQFF
>TRBV29-1|TRBJ1-4|many|NA
TGCAGCGTTGTTTTTCCGGATGAAAAACTGTTTTTT
CSVVFPDEKLFF
>TRBV19|TRBJ2-7|few|TRBD1
TGTGCCAGTGACCTCAGGGGGCCGGACTACGAGCAGTACTTC
CASDLRGPDYEQYF
>TRBV19|TRBJ2-7|many|TRBD2
TGTGCCAGTAGTCTCCAGGGACTAGATTCCTATGGATCCTACGAGCAGTACTTC
CASSLQGLDSYGSYEQYF
>TRBV9|TRBJ2-7|few|TRBD2
TGTGCCAGCAGCGTAGACGGGAGGACCTACGAGCAGTACTTC
CASSVDGRTYEQYF
>TRBV27|TRBJ2-7|many|NA
TGTGCCACCCGTAGTCTCTACGAGCAGTACTTC
CATRSLYEQYF
>TRBV6-5|TRBJ2-2|NA|NA
TGTGCCTGCAGCCCAATTATCCCGGGCCGCACCGGGGAGCTGTTTTTT
CACSPIIPGRTGELFF
>TRBV30|TRBJ2-7|NA|TRBD2
TGTGCCTCGAAAGCGGGGCAGGGCGCAGTAATGGACTTC
CASKAGQGAVMDF
>TRBV20-1|TRBJ2-7|many|TRBD1
TGCAGTGCTAGCGACAGGGTGTCCTACGAGCAGTACTTC
CSASDRVSYEQYF
>TRBV4-3|TRBJ1-1|many|NA
TGCGCCAGCAGCCAACGGACAATTGTCGTTGAAGCTTTCTTT
CASSQRTIVVEAFF
>TRBV7-6|TRBJ1-3|many|NA
TGTGCCAGCAGCCCAAACAGGGCTTCGGGAAACACCATATATTTT
CASSPNRASGNTIYF
>TRBV27|TRBJ1-6|few|NA
TGTGCCAGCAGTTTATTTGCGGGGAGTGACCGGGGCCTGAATAATTCACCCCTCCACTTT
CASSLFAGSDRGLNNSPLHF
>TRBV7-9|TRBJ1-1|few|NA
TGTGCCAGCAGACCCTTCCGGACTAACACTGAAGCTTTCTTT
CASRPFRTNTEAFF
>TRBV4-3|TRBJ2-3|many|TRBD1
TGCGCCAGCAGCCAAGGGACAGGGGCTAGCACAGATACGCAGTATTTT
CASSQGTGASTDTQYF
>TRBV4-3|TRBJ2-1|NA|NA
TGCGCCAGCAGCCAAGATCCTCCGGGGGCCATGGACAATGAGCAGTTCTTC
CASSQDPPGAMDNEQFF